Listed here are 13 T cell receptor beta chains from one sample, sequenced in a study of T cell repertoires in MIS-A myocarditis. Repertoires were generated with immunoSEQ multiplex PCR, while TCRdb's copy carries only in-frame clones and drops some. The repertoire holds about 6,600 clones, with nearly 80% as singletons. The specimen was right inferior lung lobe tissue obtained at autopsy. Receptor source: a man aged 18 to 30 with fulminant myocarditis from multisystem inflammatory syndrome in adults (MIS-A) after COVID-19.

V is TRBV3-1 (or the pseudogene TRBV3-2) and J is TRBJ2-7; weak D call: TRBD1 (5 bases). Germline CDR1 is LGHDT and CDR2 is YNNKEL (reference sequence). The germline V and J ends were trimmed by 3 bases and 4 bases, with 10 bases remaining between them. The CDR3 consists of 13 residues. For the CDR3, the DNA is TGTGCCAGCAGCCACAGGGAAGGGTACGAGCAGTACTTC. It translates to CASSHREGYEQYF.

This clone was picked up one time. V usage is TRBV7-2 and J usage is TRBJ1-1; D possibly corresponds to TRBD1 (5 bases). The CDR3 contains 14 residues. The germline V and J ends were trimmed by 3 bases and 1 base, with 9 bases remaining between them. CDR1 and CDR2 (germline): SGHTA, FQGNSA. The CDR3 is CASSFYTGNTEAFF. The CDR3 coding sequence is TGTGCCAGCAGCTTTTATACAGGGAACACTGAAGCTTTCTTT. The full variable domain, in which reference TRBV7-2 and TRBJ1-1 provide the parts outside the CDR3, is GAGVSQSPSNKVTEKGKDVELRCDPISGHTALYWYRQSLGQGLEFLIYFQGNSAPDKSGLPSDRFSAERTGGSVSTLTIQRTQQEDSAVYLCASSFYTGNTEAFFGQGTRLTVV.

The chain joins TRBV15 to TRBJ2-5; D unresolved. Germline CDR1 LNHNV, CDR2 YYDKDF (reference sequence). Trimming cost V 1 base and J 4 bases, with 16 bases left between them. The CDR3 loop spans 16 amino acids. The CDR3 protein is CATSRVPGSVRETQYF. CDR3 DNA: TGTGCCACCAGCAGAGTCCCGGGTAGTGTGAGAGAGACCCAGTACTTC.

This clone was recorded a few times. The CDR3: CASTTDLGTEAFF. As DNA, the CDR3 is TGTGCCAGCACCACGGACCTGGGGACTGAAGCTTTCTTT. The chain carries TRBV7-9 and TRBJ1-1; D gene ambiguous. This CDR3 spans 13 amino acids. The germline V gene has CDR1 SEHNR and CDR2 FQNEAQ (reference sequence). The V end was cut by 7 bases, the J end by 5 bases, with 14 bases between.

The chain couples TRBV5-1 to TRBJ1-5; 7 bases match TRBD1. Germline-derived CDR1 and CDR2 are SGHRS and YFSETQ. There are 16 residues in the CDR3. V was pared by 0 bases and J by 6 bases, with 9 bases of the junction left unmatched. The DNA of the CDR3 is TGCGCCAGCAGCTTGGGGGACCATCAGGGGGGTCAGCCCCAGCATTTT. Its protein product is CASSLGDHQGGQPQHF.

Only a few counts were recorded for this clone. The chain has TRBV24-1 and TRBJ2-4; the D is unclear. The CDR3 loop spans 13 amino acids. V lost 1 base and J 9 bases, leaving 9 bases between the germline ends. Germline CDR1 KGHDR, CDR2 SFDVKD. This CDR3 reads CATSDFLTSIQYF. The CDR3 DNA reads TGTGCCACCAGTGATTTCCTGACCTCCATTCAGTACTTC.

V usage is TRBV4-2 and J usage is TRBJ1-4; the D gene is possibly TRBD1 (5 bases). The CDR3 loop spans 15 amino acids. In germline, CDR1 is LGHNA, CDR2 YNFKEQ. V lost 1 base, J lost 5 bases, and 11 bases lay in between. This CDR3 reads CASSQVVGGNEKLFF. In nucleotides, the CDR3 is TGTGCCAGCAGCCAAGTTGTGGGGGGGAATGAAAAACTGTTTTTT.

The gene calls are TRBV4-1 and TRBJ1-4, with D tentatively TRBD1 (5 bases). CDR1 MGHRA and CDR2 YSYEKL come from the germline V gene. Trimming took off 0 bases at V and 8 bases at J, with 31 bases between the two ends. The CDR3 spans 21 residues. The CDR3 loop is CASSQDRIGGGFQGRREKLFF. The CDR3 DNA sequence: TGCGCCAGCAGCCAAGATAGAATTGGAGGCGGATTTCAGGGCCGAAGGGAAAAACTGTTTTTT.

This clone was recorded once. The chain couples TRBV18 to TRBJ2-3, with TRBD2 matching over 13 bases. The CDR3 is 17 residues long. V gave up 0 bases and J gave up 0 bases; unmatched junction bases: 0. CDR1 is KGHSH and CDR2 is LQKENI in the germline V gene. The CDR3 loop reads CASSPPLAGGSTDTQYF. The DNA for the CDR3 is TGTGCCAGCTCACCACCACTAGCGGGGGGGAGCACAGATACGCAGTATTTT. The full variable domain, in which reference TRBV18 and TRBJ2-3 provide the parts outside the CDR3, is NAGVMQNPRHLVRRRGQEARLRCSPMKGHSHVYWYRQLPEEGLKFMVYLQKENIIDESGMPKERFSAEFPKEGPSILRIQQVVRGDSAAYFCASSPPLAGGSTDTQYFGPGTRLTVL.

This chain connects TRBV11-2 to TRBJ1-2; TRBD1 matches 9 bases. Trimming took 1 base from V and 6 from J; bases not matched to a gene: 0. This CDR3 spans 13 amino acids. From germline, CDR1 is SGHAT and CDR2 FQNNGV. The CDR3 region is CASSLGTGDGYTF. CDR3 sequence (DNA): TGTGCCAGCAGCTTAGGGACAGGGGATGGCTACACCTTC.

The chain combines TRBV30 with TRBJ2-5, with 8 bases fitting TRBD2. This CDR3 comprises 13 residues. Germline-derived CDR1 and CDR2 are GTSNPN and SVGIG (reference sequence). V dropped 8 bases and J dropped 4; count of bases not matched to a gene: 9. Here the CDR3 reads CARKAGGTETQYF. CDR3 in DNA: TGTGCCCGAAAGGCGGGGGGCACAGAGACCCAGTACTTC.

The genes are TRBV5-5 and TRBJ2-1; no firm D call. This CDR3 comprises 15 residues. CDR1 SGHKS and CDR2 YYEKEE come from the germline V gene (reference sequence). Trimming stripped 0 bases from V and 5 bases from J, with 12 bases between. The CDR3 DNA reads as TGTGCCAGCAGCTTGGATGGGATCCCGGACAATGAGCAGTTCTTC. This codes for CASSLDGIPDNEQFF.

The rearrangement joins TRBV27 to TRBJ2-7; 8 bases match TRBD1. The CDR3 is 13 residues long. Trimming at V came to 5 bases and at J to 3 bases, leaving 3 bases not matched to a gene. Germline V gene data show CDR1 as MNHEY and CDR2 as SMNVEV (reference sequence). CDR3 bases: TGTGCCAGCAGTCCGGGACAGGTCTACGAGCAGTACTTC. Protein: CASSPGQVYEQYF.